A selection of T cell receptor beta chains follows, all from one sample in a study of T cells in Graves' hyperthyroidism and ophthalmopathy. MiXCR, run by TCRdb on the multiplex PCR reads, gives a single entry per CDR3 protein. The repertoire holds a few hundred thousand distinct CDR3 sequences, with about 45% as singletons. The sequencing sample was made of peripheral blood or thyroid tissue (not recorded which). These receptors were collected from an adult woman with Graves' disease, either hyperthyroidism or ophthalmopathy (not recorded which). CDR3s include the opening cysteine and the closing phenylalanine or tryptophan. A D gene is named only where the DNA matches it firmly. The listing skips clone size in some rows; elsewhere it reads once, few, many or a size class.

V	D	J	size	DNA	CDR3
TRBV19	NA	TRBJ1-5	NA	TGTGCCAGTAGTAGGCAGGCCGATAGCAATCAGCCCCAGCATTTT	CASSRQADSNQPQHF
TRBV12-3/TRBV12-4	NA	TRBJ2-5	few	TGTGCCAGCAGTGAATTTGGGGGGCGCGGGGAGACCCAGTACTTC	CASSEFGGRGETQYF
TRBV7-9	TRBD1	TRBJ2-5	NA	TGCGCCAGCAGCGCAACGGGACAGGGGGAGCCGGAGACCCAGTACTTC	CASSATGQGEPETQYF
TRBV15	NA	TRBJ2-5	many	TGTGCCACCAGCAGAGCTGGAGGGCAAGAGACCCAGTACTTC	CATSRAGGQETQYF
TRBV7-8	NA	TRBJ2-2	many	TGTGCCATTTTGCAAGGGACGAGGAACACCGGGGAGCTGTTTTTT	CAILQGTRNTGELFF
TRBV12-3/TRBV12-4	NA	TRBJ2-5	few	TGTGCCAGCAGTCACGGGACTGGGGAGACCCAGTACTTC	CASSHGTGETQYF
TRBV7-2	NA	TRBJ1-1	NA	TGTGCCAGCAGCTTAGATCCGGGGAGGGACACTGAAGCTTTCTTT	CASSLDPGRDTEAFF
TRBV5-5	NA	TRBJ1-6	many	TGTGCCAGCAGCTCCAACACACCACCCGGCCGGGGGTGGAATTCACCCCTCCACTTT	CASSSNTPPGRGWNSPLHF
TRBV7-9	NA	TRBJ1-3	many	TGTGCCAGCAGCACCGAAATCTCTGGAAACACCATATATTTT	CASSTEISGNTIYF
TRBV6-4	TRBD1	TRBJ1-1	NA	TGTGCCAGCAGTGGGGACAGCGAAGCTTTCTTT	CASSGDSEAFF
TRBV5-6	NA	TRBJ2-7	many	TGTGCCAGCACCAGCCTGAGCGGGACAGCCGCCTTTGAGCAGTACTTC	CASTSLSGTAAFEQYF
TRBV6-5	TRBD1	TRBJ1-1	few	TGTGCCAGCAGCTCCACAGGGGTTGGCAGGGACACTGAAGCTTTCTTT	CASSSTGVGRDTEAFF
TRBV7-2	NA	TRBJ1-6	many	TGTGCCAGCAGCTTCGGACTCCTTAATTCACCCCTCCACTTT	CASSFGLLNSPLHF
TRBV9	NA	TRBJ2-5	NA	TGTGCCAGCAGTTTCGGACAGAATAAAGAGGCCCAGTACTTC	CASSFGQNKEAQYF
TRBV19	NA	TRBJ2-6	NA	TGTGCCAGTACTTCGACAGCCAACGTCCTGACTTTC	CASTSTANVLTF
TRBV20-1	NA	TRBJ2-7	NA	TGCAGTGCTAGGGGGTGGGACCTACTGCCCGAGCAGTACTTC	CSARGWDLLPEQYF
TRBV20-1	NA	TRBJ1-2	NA	TGCAGTGCTGACTATGGCTACACCTTC	CSADYGYTF
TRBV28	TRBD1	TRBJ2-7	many	TGTGCCAGTGAAGTACAGGGGGCGTACGAGCAGTACTTC	CASEVQGAYEQYF
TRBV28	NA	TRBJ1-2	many	TGTGCCAGCAGCTACGGGACGGCCTATGGCTACACCTTC	CASSYGTAYGYTF
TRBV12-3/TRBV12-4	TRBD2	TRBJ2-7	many	TGTGCCAGCAGGAGACTAGCGGGAGGGGAAGAGCAGTACTTC	CASRRLAGGEEQYF
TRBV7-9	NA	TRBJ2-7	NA	TGTGCCAGCAGCTTTGGGGGGGGCTGGAAGTACTTC	CASSFGGGWKYF
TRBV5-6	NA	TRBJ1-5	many	TGTGCCAGCAGCTCGGACGGATCGTACCAGCCCCAGCATTTT	CASSSDGSYQPQHF
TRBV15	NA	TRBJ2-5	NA	TGTGCCGCCAGCAGGAGGAGAGGAGCTGGAGAGACCCAGTACTTC	CAASRRRGAGETQYF
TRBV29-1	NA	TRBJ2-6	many	TGCAGCGTTGAAGAAGACTCTGGGGCCAACGTCCTGACTTTC	CSVEEDSGANVLTF
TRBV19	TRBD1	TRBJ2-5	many	TGTGCCACGGGACAGGGAGAGACCCAGTACTTC	CATGQGETQYF
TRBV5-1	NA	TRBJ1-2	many	TGCGCCAGCAGCTTGGAGTCCTATGGCTACACCTTC	CASSLESYGYTF
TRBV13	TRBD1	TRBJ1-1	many	TGTGCCAGCAGCTTAGGGACAGGGAACAGGAACACTGAAGCTTTCTTT	CASSLGTGNRNTEAFF
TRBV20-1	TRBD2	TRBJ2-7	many	TGCAGTGCTAAGAAGAGCGGGAGGATTCGCGAGCAGTACTTC	CSAKKSGRIREQYF